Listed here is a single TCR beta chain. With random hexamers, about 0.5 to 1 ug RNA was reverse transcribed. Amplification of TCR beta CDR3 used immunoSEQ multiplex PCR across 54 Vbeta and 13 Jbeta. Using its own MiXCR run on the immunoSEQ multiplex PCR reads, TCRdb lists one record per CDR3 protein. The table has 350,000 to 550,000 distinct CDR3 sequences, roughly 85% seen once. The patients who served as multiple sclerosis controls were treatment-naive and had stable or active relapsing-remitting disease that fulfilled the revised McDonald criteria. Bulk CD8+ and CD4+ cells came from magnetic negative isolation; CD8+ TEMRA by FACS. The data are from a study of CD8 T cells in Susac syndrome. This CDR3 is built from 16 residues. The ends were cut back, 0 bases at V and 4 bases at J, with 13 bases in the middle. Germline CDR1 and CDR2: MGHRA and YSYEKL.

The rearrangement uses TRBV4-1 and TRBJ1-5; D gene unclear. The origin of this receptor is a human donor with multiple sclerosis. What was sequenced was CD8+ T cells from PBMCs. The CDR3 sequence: CASSQETVGFNQPQHF. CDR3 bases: TGCGCCAGCAGCCAAGAAACGGTGGGTTTTAATCAGCCCCAGCATTTT.